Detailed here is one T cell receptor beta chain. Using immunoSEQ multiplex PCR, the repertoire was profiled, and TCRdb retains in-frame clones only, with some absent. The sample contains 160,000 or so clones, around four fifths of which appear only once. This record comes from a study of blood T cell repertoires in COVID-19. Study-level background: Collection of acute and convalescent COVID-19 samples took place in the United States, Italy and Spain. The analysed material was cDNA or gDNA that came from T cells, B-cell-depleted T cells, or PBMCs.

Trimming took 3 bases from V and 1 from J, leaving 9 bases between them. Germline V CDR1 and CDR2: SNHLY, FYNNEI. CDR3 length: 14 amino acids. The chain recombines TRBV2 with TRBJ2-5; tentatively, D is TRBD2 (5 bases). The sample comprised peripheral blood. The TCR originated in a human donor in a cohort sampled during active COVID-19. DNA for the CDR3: TGTGCCAGCAGTGACTCCCGGGGCCAAGAGACCCAGTACTTC. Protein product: CASSDSRGQETQYF.